This T cell receptor beta chain derives from a study of CD8 T cells in ankylosing spondylitis. Whole-study findings and limits: A TCR beta motif of roughly eight highly homologous variants seemed to mark ankylosing spondylitis blood. In reactive arthritis synovial fluid and blood, some motif variants had been reported before. The study looked at matched synovial fluid samples from ankylosing spondylitis patients. Disease-linked clones were reported to be significantly enriched there.

Researchers built TCR beta libraries using quantitative 5'-RACE with molecular barcodes. One entry per CDR3 protein, called by TCRdb with MiXCR from the 5' RACE reads. Of roughly 470,000 distinct CDR3 sequences listed, roughly a quarter were seen once; the top ten hold over 0.8%. This CDR3 is built from 16 residues. The V gene's germline CDR1 is SGHVS and CDR2 FQNEAQ. Trimming removed 5 bases at V and 5 bases at J, with 18 bases between. This clonotype came up a few times. What it binds is not known. The chain employs TRBV7-8 and TRBJ2-2; TRBD2 is a possible D gene (6 bases). Sequencing was done on a sample of blood, either unsorted or a sorted T cell fraction (not recorded which). This sequence originates from a male donor with ankylosing spondylitis. DNA of the CDR3: TGTGCCAGCAGCACCCGAGACGGGGGACTTACCGGGGAGCTGTTTTTT. Its protein product is CASSTRDGGLTGELFF. The whole variable domain, remainder taken from reference TRBV7-8 and TRBJ2-2, is GAGVSQSPRYKVAKRGQDVALRCDPISGHVSLFWYQQALGQGPEFLTYFQNEAQLDKSGLPSDRFFAERPEGSVSTLKIQRTQQEDSAVYLCASSTRDGGLTGELFFGEGSRLTVL.